This T cell receptor (beta chain) appears in the sequencing data of a study of shared clonotypes between healthy human individuals. Looked up from germline, CDR1 is SGHDT and CDR2 is YYEEEE. With 1 base removed from V and 7 bases from J, the gap between germline ends came to 9 bases. CDR3 length equals 13 residues. Profiled with immunoSEQ multiplex PCR; TCRdb holds only in-frame clones, not every one. The sample records 2,500,000 or so clones, approximately 93% being singletons. The sequence came from a man between 18 and 29 years old in good health. Some clones in this sample may be carry-over from other donors' samples. The source material was naive CD4+ T cells from PBMCs. Indicated subset: CD45RA+ positively selected. This chain connects TRBV5-6 to TRBJ2-4; D is ambiguous. Here the CDR3 reads CASSLREWNIQYF. CDR3 in DNA: TGTGCCAGCAGCTTGAGGGAATGGAACATTCAGTACTTC.